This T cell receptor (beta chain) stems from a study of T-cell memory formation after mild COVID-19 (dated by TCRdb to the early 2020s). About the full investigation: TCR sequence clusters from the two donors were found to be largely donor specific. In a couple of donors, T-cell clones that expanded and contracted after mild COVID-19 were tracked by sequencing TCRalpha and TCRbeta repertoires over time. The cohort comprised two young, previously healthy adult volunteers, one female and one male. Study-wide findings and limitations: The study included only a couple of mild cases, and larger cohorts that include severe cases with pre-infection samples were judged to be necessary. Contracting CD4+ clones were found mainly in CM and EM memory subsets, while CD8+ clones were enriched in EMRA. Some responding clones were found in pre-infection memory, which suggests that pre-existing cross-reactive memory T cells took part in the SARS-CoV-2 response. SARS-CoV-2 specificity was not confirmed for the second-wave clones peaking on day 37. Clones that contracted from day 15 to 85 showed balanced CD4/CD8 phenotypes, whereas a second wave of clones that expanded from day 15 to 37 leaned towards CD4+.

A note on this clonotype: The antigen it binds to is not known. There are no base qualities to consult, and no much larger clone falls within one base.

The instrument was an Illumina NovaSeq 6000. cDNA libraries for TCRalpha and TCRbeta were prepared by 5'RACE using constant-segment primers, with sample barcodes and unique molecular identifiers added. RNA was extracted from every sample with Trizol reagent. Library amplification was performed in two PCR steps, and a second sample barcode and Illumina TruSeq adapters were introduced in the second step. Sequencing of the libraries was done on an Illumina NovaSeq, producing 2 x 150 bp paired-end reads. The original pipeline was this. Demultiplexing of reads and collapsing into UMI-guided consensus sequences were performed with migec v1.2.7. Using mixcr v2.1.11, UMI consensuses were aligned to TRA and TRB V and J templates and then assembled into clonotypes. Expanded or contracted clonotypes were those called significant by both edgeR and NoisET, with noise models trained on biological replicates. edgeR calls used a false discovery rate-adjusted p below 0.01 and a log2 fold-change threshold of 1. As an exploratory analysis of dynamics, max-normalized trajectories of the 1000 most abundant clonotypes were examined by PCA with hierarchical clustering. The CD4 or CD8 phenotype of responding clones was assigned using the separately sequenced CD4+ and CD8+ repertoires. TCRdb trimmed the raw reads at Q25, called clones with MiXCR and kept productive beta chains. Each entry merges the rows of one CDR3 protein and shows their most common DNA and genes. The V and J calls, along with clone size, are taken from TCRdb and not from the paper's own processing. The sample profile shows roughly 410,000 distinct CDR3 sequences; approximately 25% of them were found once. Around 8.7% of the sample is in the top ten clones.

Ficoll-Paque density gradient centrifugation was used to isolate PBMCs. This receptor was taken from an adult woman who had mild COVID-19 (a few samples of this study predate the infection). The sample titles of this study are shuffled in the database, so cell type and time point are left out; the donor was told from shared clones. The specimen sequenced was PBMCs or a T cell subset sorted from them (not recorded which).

The DNA reads TGTGCCAGCAGTTTCAGGGAATGGTCAGACCATGAGCAGTTCTTC. It translates to CASSFREWSDHEQFF. This sequence uses TRBV12-3 or TRBV12-4 and TRBJ2-1; TRBD1 is possibly the D segment (5 matching bases). The CDR3 measures 15 amino acids from cysteine to phenylalanine. The sequence is cut down to CDR3 DNA, 45 bases in frame from base 1. V is pared back by 3 bases and J by 8 bases, with 17 bases lying between the germline termini.